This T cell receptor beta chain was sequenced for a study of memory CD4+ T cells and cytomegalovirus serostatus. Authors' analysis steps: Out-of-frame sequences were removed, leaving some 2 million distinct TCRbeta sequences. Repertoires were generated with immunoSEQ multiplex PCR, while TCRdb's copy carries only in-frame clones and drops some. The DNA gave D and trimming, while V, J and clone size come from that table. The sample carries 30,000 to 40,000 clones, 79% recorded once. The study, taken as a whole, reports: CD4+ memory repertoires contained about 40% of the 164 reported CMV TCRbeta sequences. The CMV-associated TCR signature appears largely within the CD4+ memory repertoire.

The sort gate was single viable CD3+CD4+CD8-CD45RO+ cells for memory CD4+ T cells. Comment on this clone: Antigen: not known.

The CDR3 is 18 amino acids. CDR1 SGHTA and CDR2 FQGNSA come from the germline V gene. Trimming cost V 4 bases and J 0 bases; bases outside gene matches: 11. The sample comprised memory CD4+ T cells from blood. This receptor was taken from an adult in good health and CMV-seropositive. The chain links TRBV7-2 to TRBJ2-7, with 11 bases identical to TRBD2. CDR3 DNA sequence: TGTGCCAGCAGCTCGTTCCTAGCGGGGGGCTACTTCTCCTACGAGCAGTACTTC. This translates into CASSSFLAGGYFSYEQYF.